One and the same sample provided the 5 T cell receptor beta chains below, sequenced in a study of cytomegalovirus exposure and HLA in healthy donors. The protocol was immunoSEQ multiplex PCR, while the TCRdb copy is restricted to in-frame clones and leaves out a portion. The table shows 120,000 to 150,000 clones, with about 90% occurring only once. The specimen was PBMCs. The receptors derive from a man aged 18 to 30 in good health and CMV-seronegative.

V and J are TRBV5-1 and TRBJ2-7, with D possibly being TRBD1 (6 bases). Trimming shortened V by 3 bases and J by 5 bases, and 15 bases separated the two germline ends. This CDR3 is 14 amino acids long. Germline-derived CDR1 and CDR2 are SGHRS and YFSETQ. The CDR3 here is CASSSTGTRDEQYF. The CDR3, as DNA: TGCGCCAGCAGCTCAACCGGGACACGGGACGAGCAGTACTTC.

The chain joins TRBV28 to TRBJ1-2, with 8 positions matching TRBD1. Trimming took 4 bases from V and 4 from J; bases not matched to a gene: 5. Germline V lookup: CDR1 MDHEN, CDR2 SYDVKM. This CDR3 has 14 residues. For the CDR3, the DNA is TGTGCCAGCAGTTCAGGGGGCACGGTCTATGGCTACACCTTC. It yields the protein CASSSGGTVYGYTF.

The rearrangement joins TRBV10-2 to TRBJ2-1; the D gene is possibly TRBD2 (6 bases). This CDR3 has 16 residues. V was pared by 3 bases and J by 8 bases, with 20 bases between. Germline CDR1 is WSHSY and CDR2 is SAAADI. CDR3 residues: CASSDLSRGGWDEQFF. CDR3 nucleotides: TGCGCCAGCAGTGACCTCAGTCGTGGAGGGTGGGATGAGCAGTTCTTC.

The chain employs TRBV28 and TRBJ1-5, with a tentative D call TRBD1 (6 bases). Germline V gene data show CDR1 as MDHEN and CDR2 as SYDVKM. V lost 8 bases and J lost 2, with 16 bases in between. The CDR3 extends over 15 amino acids. CDR3 bases: TGTGCCAGCGACCGAACCCACAGGGGCAATCAGCCCCAGCATTTT. This translates into CASDRTHRGNQPQHF.

V gene TRBV19 combines with J gene TRBJ1-1; tentative D call: TRBD1 (6 bases). Trimming took off 5 bases at V and 5 bases at J, with 15 bases between the two ends. CDR3 length equals 14 residues. In germline, CDR1 is LNHDA, CDR2 SQIVND (reference sequence). For the CDR3, the DNA is TGTGCCAGTAGTTTATCGGGACAATCGACTGAAGCTTTCTTT. The encoded protein is CASSLSGQSTEAFF.